This T cell receptor beta chain was sequenced during a study of blood T cells in healthy people across ages. Through a sample-barcoded 5' primer and a J-beta primer mix, a second PCR was run for roughly 6 to 12 cycles. TCRdb reprocessed the 5' RACE reads via MiXCR and lists one record per CDR3 protein. The data hold about 640,000 distinct CDR3 sequences, with about 53% observed a single time. This receptor was taken from a man aged 55 to 70 in good health. The specimen sequenced was blood.

The CDR3 nucleotides read TGTGCCAGCAGCCCTGACTTGGCCGAGCAGTACTTC. It is translated as CASSPDLAEQYF. The gene calls are TRBV7-2 and TRBJ2-7; D gene unclear. The CDR3 runs 12 residues. V gave up 5 bases and J gave up 6 bases, with 11 bases separating them. The germline gives CDR1 SGHTA, CDR2 FQGNSA.